The 30 T cell receptor beta chains below come from one sample, sequenced in a study of control samples from healthy donors and cancer patients. Here immunoSEQ multiplex PCR was the method, and the copy in TCRdb shows in-frame clones only, minus some. The sample holds about 130,000 clones, about 94% seen once. Sample: PBMCs. All receptors come from a man in his 60s with colorectal cancer.

The rearrangement joins TRBV6-6 to TRBJ1-2; D ambiguous. The germline V and J ends were trimmed by 7 bases and 4 bases, with 19 bases remaining between them. Germline CDR1 and CDR2: MNHNY and SVGAGI (reference sequence). CDR3 size: 15 residues. This chain's CDR3 is CASISPREFGYGYTF. CDR3 DNA sequence: TGTGCCAGCATTTCGCCAAGGGAATTCGGCTATGGCTACACCTTC.

The V call is TRBV27, the J call TRBJ1-6, with 9 nucleotides matching TRBD1. V was pared by 0 bases and J by 10 bases, with 4 bases of the junction left unmatched. Germline V CDR1 and CDR2: MNHEY, SMNVEV (reference sequence). CDR3 length: 15 residues. CDR3 nucleotide sequence: TGTGCCAGCAGTTTATCGAGGACAGGGGTGTCACCCCTCCACTTT. Translation gives CASSLSRTGVSPLHF.

The chain recombines TRBV29-1 with TRBJ1-3; D is unresolved. From germline, CDR1 is SQVTM and CDR2 ANQGSEA. V lost 3 bases, J lost 1 base, and 7 bases lay in between. The CDR3 loop spans 13 amino acids. CDR3 sequence (DNA): TGCAGCGTTGAGGTGGTTTCTGGAAACACCATATATTTT. This translates into CSVEVVSGNTIYF.

The chain carries TRBV5-4 and TRBJ2-3, with TRBD1 as a possible D gene (6 bases). The CDR3 is 18 amino acids. V lost 0 bases and J 4 bases, leaving 21 bases between the germline ends. CDR1 is SGHNT, CDR2 YYREEE, per germline (reference sequence). The CDR3 DNA reads as TGTGCCAGCAGCTTGGGGGTTTCTGTGGGGGCGCCGGCAGATACGCAGTATTTT. Amino acids: CASSLGVSVGAPADTQYF.

This rearrangement joins TRBV19 to TRBJ2-7; D possibly uses TRBD1 or TRBD2 (5 bases each). This CDR3 region has 16 residues. Trimming removed 0 bases from V and 2 bases from J, with 14 bases in between. Germline V gene lookup returns CDR1 LNHDA and CDR2 SQIVND (reference sequence). The chain's CDR3 is CASSIDTGGRAYEQYF. CDR3 in DNA: TGTGCCAGTAGTATAGATACTGGAGGCAGGGCCTACGAGCAGTACTTC.

The chain employs TRBV12-3 or TRBV12-4 and TRBJ1-1; no clear D gene. Trimming shortened V by 5 bases and J by 3 bases, and 10 bases separated the two germline ends. This CDR3 region has 13 residues. This CDR3 is CASSLLDYTEAFF. The CDR3, as DNA: TGTGCCAGCAGTCTGCTGGACTACACTGAAGCTTTCTTT.

The chain combines TRBV24-1 with TRBJ2-1, with a tentative D call TRBD2 (5 bases). Looked up from germline, CDR1 is KGHDR and CDR2 is SFDVKD. The CDR3 is 12 residues long. Trimming removed 7 bases from V and 3 bases from J, with 6 bases in between. Written as DNA, the CDR3 is TGTGCCACCAGCCGGGGCTACAATGAGCAGTTCTTC. It codes for CATSRGYNEQFF.

J is TRBJ1-4 and V is TRBV19; D remains unclear. The CDR3 contains 11 residues. With 10 bases removed from V and 12 bases from J, the gap between germline ends came to 15 bases. The germline V gene encodes CDR1 LNHDA and CDR2 SQIVND (reference sequence). This CDR3 is CATSTPGQLFF. Written as DNA, the CDR3 is TGTGCCACCTCCACCCCCGGACAACTGTTTTTT.

The V and J genes are TRBV5-4 and TRBJ1-2; 9 nucleotides match TRBD1. The V gene end was trimmed by 1 base and the J gene end by 5 bases; junction bases not matched to a gene: 9. The CDR3 is 16 amino acids. CDR1 and CDR2 (germline): SGHNT, YYREEE (reference sequence). CDR3 bases: TGTGCCAGCAGCTTGATCTCCGGGACAGGGAATTATGGCTACACCTTC. This gives the protein CASSLISGTGNYGYTF.

V and J are TRBV10-1 and TRBJ2-1; possibly TRBD2 for D (6 bases). V was clipped by 3 bases and J by 3 bases, with 12 bases between them. This CDR3 is 15 amino acids long. Germline assignment: CDR1 WNHNN and CDR2 SYGVQD (reference sequence). CDR3 nucleotides: TGCGCCAGCAGTGATAGCGGCCTTGGCTACAATGAGCAGTTCTTC. It codes for CASSDSGLGYNEQFF.

The CDR3 spells CASSVGTDNNSPLHF. CDR3 coding DNA: TGTGCCAGCAGCGTAGGGACCGATAATAATTCACCCCTCCACTTT. The chain has TRBV9 and TRBJ1-6; D gene unclear. The V end lost 0 bases, the J end lost 5 bases, and 9 bases lay between the germline ends. Looked up from germline, CDR1 is SGDLS and CDR2 is YYNGEE. This CDR3 region has 15 residues.

The rearrangement joins TRBV27 to TRBJ2-1; D possibly uses TRBD1 or TRBD2 (5 bases each). Germline assignment: CDR1 MNHEY and CDR2 SMNVEV (reference sequence). Trimming took off 2 bases at V and 0 bases at J, with 8 bases between the two ends. The CDR3 length is 15 residues. The CDR3 DNA reads as TGTGCCAGCAGTTTAGGGGGAAGCTCCTACAATGAGCAGTTCTTC. This gives the protein CASSLGGSSYNEQFF.

V gene TRBV7-6 combines with J gene TRBJ2-7, with 10 bases aligning to TRBD2. The CDR3 length is 16 residues. Per germline, CDR1 SGHVS and CDR2 FNYEAQ. The J segment lost 1 base and the V segment lost 1 base, leaving 4 bases of the junction unmatched. CDR3 coding DNA: TGTGCCAGCAGCTTAGTAGCGGGGGGCGGATCCTACGAGCAGTACTTC. This sequence encodes CASSLVAGGGSYEQYF. The full variable domain, its missing parts supplied by reference TRBV7-6 and TRBJ2-7, is GAGVSQSPRYKVTKRGQDVALRCDPISGHVSLYWYRQALGQGPEFLTYFNYEAQQDKSGLPNDRFSAERPEGSISTLTIQRTEQRDSAMYRCASSLVAGGGSYEQYFGPGTRLTVT.

This rearrangement joins TRBV4-3 to TRBJ2-7; 7 bases are a match to TRBD2. This CDR3 has 15 residues. The V gene's germline CDR1 is LGHNA and CDR2 YSLEER. The V and J ends lost 4 bases and 1 base, in that order; junction bases with no gene match: 7. CDR3 in amino acids: CASSLGRGLSYEQYF. In nucleotides, the CDR3 is TGCGCCAGCAGCCTGGGGAGGGGATTATCCTACGAGCAGTACTTC.

This clone appeared once. This chain connects TRBV4-1 to TRBJ2-4; unclear D gene. Per germline, CDR1 MGHRA and CDR2 YSYEKL. The CDR3 consists of 14 residues. Trimming stripped 0 bases from V and 6 bases from J, with 9 bases between. CDR3 DNA sequence: TGCGCCAGCAGCCAAGACCGGACCTCAAACATTCAGTACTTC. The encoded protein is CASSQDRTSNIQYF.

The rearrangement uses TRBV30 and TRBJ1-1; TRBD1 agrees at 7 bases. The V and J ends lost 8 bases and 4 bases, in that order; junction bases with no gene match: 10. The CDR3 has 13 amino acids. Per the germline V gene, CDR1 is GTSNPN and CDR2 is SVGIG (reference sequence). This CDR3 reads CAAYRGGTTEAFF. The CDR3 DNA reads TGTGCCGCGTACAGGGGAGGGACCACTGAAGCTTTCTTT.

This chain uses TRBV5-1 with TRBJ2-7, with 7 bases fitting TRBD1. This CDR3 region has 14 residues. V shed 0 bases and J 5 bases; nucleotides not matched to a gene: 5. Looked up from germline, CDR1 is SGHRS and CDR2 is YFSETQ. The DNA of the CDR3 is TGCGCCAGCAGCTTGGAGGGCAGGGGGAACGAGCAGTACTTC. This codes for CASSLEGRGNEQYF.

V and J are TRBV25-1 and TRBJ1-1, with TRBD1 identical over 11 bases. The CDR3 loop spans 14 amino acids. The V segment lost 6 bases and the J segment 5 bases; nucleotides outside the gene matches: 5. Per germline, CDR1 MGHDK and CDR2 SYGVNS. The CDR3 loop reads CASRGTGGKTEAFF. The CDR3 DNA is TGTGCCAGCAGGGGGACAGGGGGAAAAACTGAAGCTTTCTTT.

The chain combines TRBV7-9 with TRBJ2-5, with TRBD2 identical over 8 bases. The CDR3 consists of 15 residues. V was pared by 3 bases and J by 3 bases, with 6 bases of the junction left unmatched. Germline CDR1 and CDR2: SEHNR and FQNEAQ (reference sequence). The CDR3 loop is CASSLRGTREETQYF. CDR3 nucleotide sequence: TGTGCCAGCAGCTTGCGTGGGACTAGGGAAGAGACCCAGTACTTC.

The genes are TRBV2 and TRBJ1-6; 9 nucleotides line up with TRBD1. J gave up 9 bases and V 8 bases, and 8 bases lay outside the gene matches. The CDR3 is 14 residues long. Germline CDR1 reads SNHLY; CDR2 reads FYNNEI. Here the CDR3 DNA reads TGTGCCAGCTGCAGTGGGACAGGGATTTCACCCCTCCACTTT. Translating it yields CASCSGTGISPLHF.

V gene TRBV2 combines with J gene TRBJ2-3; 9 bases align to TRBD2. The CDR3 extends over 15 amino acids. Unmatched junction bases numbered 8, after V lost 4 bases and J lost 6 bases. Germline CDR1 reads SNHLY; CDR2 reads FYNNEI. CDR3 DNA sequence: TGTGCCAGCAGTGGGGCGGGGGGGCCGATCGATACGCAGTATTTT. Amino acid sequence: CASSGAGGPIDTQYF.

The chain joins TRBV6-5 to TRBJ2-5, with a possible D match to TRBD1 (5 bases). Germline V lookup: CDR1 MNHEY, CDR2 SVGAGI. The V end lost 5 bases, the J end lost 4 bases, and 8 bases lay between the germline ends. CDR3 length equals 12 residues. CDR3 sequence: CASSTGTETQYF. The CDR3 DNA follows: TGTGCCAGCAGTACAGGTACAGAGACCCAGTACTTC.

The CDR3: CASSQERGVSTPYEQYF. CDR3 in DNA: TGCGCCAGCAGCCAAGAGAGGGGGGTCTCTACCCCTTACGAGCAGTACTTC. The chain employs TRBV4-3 and TRBJ2-7; D may correspond to TRBD1 or TRBD2 (6 bases each). V was cut by 0 bases and J by 4 bases, with 19 bases left in between. The CDR3 runs 17 residues. Germline V gene sequence: CDR1 LGHNA, CDR2 YSLEER.

This clone was picked up one time. The chain carries TRBV7-9 and TRBJ1-2, with D possibly being TRBD1 (6 bases). Germline CDR1 and CDR2: SEHNR and FQNEAQ (reference sequence). The CDR3 is made up of 14 amino acids. V was cut by 5 bases and J by 2 bases, with 12 bases left in between. The CDR3 protein is CASSLDSENYGYTF. Here the CDR3 DNA reads TGTGCCAGCAGCCTGGACAGCGAGAACTATGGCTACACCTTC.

V and J are TRBV4-2 and TRBJ1-4; 10 bases are shared with TRBD1. Germline lookup yields CDR1 LGHNA and CDR2 YNFKEQ. The CDR3 runs to 16 residues. J lost 7 bases, V lost 1 base, and 6 bases had no gene match. The CDR3 DNA sequence: TGTGCCAGCAGCCAAGCCATGGGACAGGGGCTTGAAAAACTGTTTTTT. This translates into CASSQAMGQGLEKLFF.

The chain employs TRBV25-1 and TRBJ2-3; D gene ambiguous. The CDR3 covers 13 residues. Per germline, CDR1 MGHDK and CDR2 SYGVNS. Trimming removed 5 bases from V and 2 bases from J, with 8 bases in between. CDR3 nucleotide sequence: TGTGCCAGCAGTCTCCCTAACACAGATACGCAGTATTTT. Translated: CASSLPNTDTQYF.

CDR3 in DNA: TGTGCCAGTAGCACTCCCAGGGGCGGACAGCCCCAGCATTTT. Its protein product is CASSTPRGGQPQHF. This chain uses TRBV19 with TRBJ1-5; perhaps TRBD1 as D (6 bases). Germline CDR1 LNHDA, CDR2 SQIVND (reference sequence). The germline V and J ends were trimmed by 6 bases and 7 bases, with 16 bases remaining between them. The CDR3 has 14 amino acids.

The rearrangement joins TRBV27 to TRBJ1-6; possible D gene TRBD1, 5 bases. In germline, CDR1 is MNHEY, CDR2 SMNVEV (reference sequence). V was cut by 6 bases and J by 9 bases, with 15 bases left in between. CDR3 length: 14 residues. The CDR3, as DNA: TGTGCCAGCAGACCCGGGGCCAATGGTTCACCCCTCCACTTT. Translated, it gives CASRPGANGSPLHF.

This sequence joins TRBV9 and TRBJ1-1; D remains ambiguous. This CDR3 is built from 14 residues. V shed 4 bases and J shed 0 bases, with 10 bases lying between them. Per germline, CDR1 SGDLS and CDR2 YYNGEE. The CDR3 reads CASSTALVNTEAFF. Here the CDR3 DNA reads TGTGCCAGCAGCACGGCTCTAGTGAACACTGAAGCTTTCTTT.

J is TRBJ1-1 and V is TRBV30; D ambiguous. Trimming left V 5 bases short and J 2 bases short, with 6 bases between. This CDR3 has 11 amino acids. Germline-derived CDR1 and CDR2 are GTSNPN and SVGIG (reference sequence). The DNA for the CDR3 is TGTGCCTGGGAATATAACACTGAAGCTTTCTTT. It translates to CAWEYNTEAFF.